A selection of T cell receptor beta chains follows, all from one sample in a study of cytomegalovirus exposure and HLA in healthy donors. Some clones are missing from TCRdb's copy, which holds only in-frame ones; the method was immunoSEQ multiplex PCR. The table lists around 170,000 clones, around 84% of them singletons. The material sequenced was PBMCs. The receptors shown here come from a woman in her 50s in good health and CMV-seropositive. Each CDR3 is given with its conserved first and last residue. A D gene is named only where the DNA matches it firmly.

d_call	v_call	j_call	cdr3_aa
-	TRBV2	TRBJ1-5	CASSSQGSGNQPQHF
-	TRBV25-1	TRBJ1-1	CASSGMAGILSEAFF
-	TRBV6-6	TRBJ2-5	CASSPLRGTQYF
TRBD1	TRBV10-3	TRBJ1-1	CASRPPTGEATEAFF
-	TRBV18	TRBJ2-2	CASSPPAGVTGELFF
TRBD1	TRBV6-5	TRBJ1-6	CASSNQDRGNSPLHF
TRBD1	TRBV11-2	TRBJ1-1	CASSLGGGQGYTEAFF
TRBD2	TRBV7-9	TRBJ2-5	CSGSGEGQETQYF
TRBD2	TRBV4-3	TRBJ2-3	CASSQEGPSGFTDTQYF
-	TRBV7-9	TRBJ1-4	CASSPDTGSNEKLFF
-	TRBV6-5	TRBJ2-2	CASRTSTGELFF
TRBD1	TRBV19	-	CASTDRGAPYEQYF
-	TRBV4-1	TRBJ1-1	CASSQVLTSARINTEAFF
TRBD1	TRBV28	TRBJ2-3	CASCTGEGGQYF
TRBD1	TRBV9	TRBJ2-7	CASSVGDSYEQYF
-	TRBV7-5	TRBJ1-6	CARSSRTVYNSPLHF
-	TRBV7-9	TRBJ1-1	CASSFNRQNTEAFF
TRBD1	TRBV11-2	TRBJ1-2	CASSQGGGYTF
-	TRBV4-3	TRBJ1-2	CASSQAQLPNGYTF
TRBD1	TRBV19	TRBJ1-1	CASSRRQGAFGTEAFF
TRBD1	TRBV5-1	TRBJ2-7	CASSSGQGPYEQYF
TRBD1	TRBV28	TRBJ2-5	CASSSPDRGETQYF
TRBD1	TRBV5-4	TRBJ1-5	CASSLGGTGVINQPQHF
TRBD2	TRBV11-2	TRBJ2-1	CASSTWTSGAPDEQFF
TRBD1	TRBV29-1	TRBJ2-7	CSVESPTGESYEQYF
-	TRBV6-5	TRBJ2-3	CASRLVSTDTQYF
TRBD1	TRBV7-2	TRBJ2-1	CASSEQATAGGPNEQFF
TRBD1	TRBV7-9	TRBJ2-7	CASSTGQGSYEQYF
-	TRBV19	TRBJ1-2	CASSLTASSNYGYTF
TRBD2	TRBV18	TRBJ2-3	CASSPAGGTDTQYF
TRBD2	TRBV27	TRBJ2-7	CASSSILGLEVGEQYF
-	TRBV5-4	TRBJ1-1	CASSHRTLNTEAFF
TRBD1	TRBV7-3	TRBJ1-2	CASSLETGGGYTF
TRBD1	TRBV12-5	TRBJ1-5	CASDLGQGKVLISNQPQHF
TRBD1	TRBV4-3	TRBJ1-2	CASSQFRGLGYGYTF
-	TRBV7-9	TRBJ1-1	CSSSLTANTEAFF
-	TRBV2	TRBJ1-2	CASTPRGLGGTPYGYTF
-	TRBV6-1	TRBJ1-2	CASSPDRDNFRGYTF
-	TRBV5-1	TRBJ1-3	CASSLGVRSGNTIYF
-	TRBV21-1	TRBJ2-7	CATRDNSYEQYF
-	TRBV7-9	TRBJ2-7	CASSLRGYNDEQYF
-	TRBV5-1	TRBJ2-5	CASSFSQETQYF
-	TRBV7-2	TRBJ1-6	CASSLDYISPLHF